The 6 T cell receptor beta chains in this list originate from one sample, sequenced in a study of OX40 agonist ivuxolimab in advanced cancers. TCRdb's table, derived via immunoSEQ multiplex PCR, lists solely in-frame clones and lacks some. The sample holds about 79,000 clones, roughly 88% seen once. The specimen comprised CD4+ or CD8+ T cells sorted from blood, sampled in a trial of the OX40 agonist ivuxolimab. The receptors stem from an adult with an advanced solid tumor such as melanoma, head and neck, liver or kidney cancer.

This clone was detected only once. The gene calls are TRBV6-6 and TRBJ2-5, with 7 bases matching TRBD2. This CDR3 region has 15 residues. Germline assignment: CDR1 MNHNY and CDR2 SVGAGI (reference sequence). The J segment lost 5 bases and the V segment lost 4 bases, leaving 10 bases of the junction unmatched. DNA of the CDR3: TGTGCCAGCAGTTCCTTGACTAGCCGGGTGGAGACCCAGTACTTC. This encodes CASSSLTSRVETQYF.

The chain has TRBV5-6 and TRBJ2-7, with 16 positions matching TRBD2. CDR1 is SGHDT, CDR2 YYEEEE, per germline. Trimming took 5 bases from V and 3 from J; bases not matched to a gene: 8. There are 17 residues in the CDR3. The CDR3 region is CASRAGLAGGTYYEQYF. As DNA, the CDR3 is TGTGCCAGCAGGGCGGGACTAGCGGGAGGGACTTACTACGAGCAGTACTTC.

V and J are TRBV2 and TRBJ1-1; the match to TRBD1 covers 8 bases. The CDR3 length is 12 residues. The germline gives CDR1 SNHLY, CDR2 FYNNEI. V dropped 6 bases and J dropped 11; count of bases not matched to a gene: 8. The CDR3 spells CASSRRGRAAFF. The CDR3 DNA reads TGTGCCAGCAGCCGCAGGGGGCGGGCGGCTTTCTTT.

This sequence joins TRBV7-2 and TRBJ2-7; D unresolved. This CDR3 is 12 amino acids long. Per germline, CDR1 SGHTA and CDR2 FQGNSA. Deletions cut 3 bases from V and 4 bases from J, with 7 bases between. Here the CDR3 DNA reads TGTGCCAGCAGCTTCAACAGTTACGAGCAGTACTTC. Encoded protein: CASSFNSYEQYF.

The chain recombines TRBV7-9 with TRBJ2-2; 7 nucleotides align to TRBD2. The CDR3 runs to 14 residues. Losses at the gene ends were 9 bases for V and 3 bases for J; bases not matched to a gene: 7. Germline CDR1 is SEHNR and CDR2 is FQNEAQ (reference sequence). The CDR3 DNA is TGTGCCAGTCAGGCGGGAGCTGACACCGGGGAGCTGTTTTTT. Protein product: CASQAGADTGELFF.

CDR3 sequence reads: CASSSQGYTEAFF. The DNA for the CDR3 is TGTGCCAGCAGCTCTCAGGGTTACACTGAAGCTTTCTTT. The chain is built from TRBV13 and TRBJ1-1; D is possibly TRBD1 (5 bases). The CDR3 totals 13 residues. V lost 4 bases, J lost 3 bases, and 9 bases lay in between. Germline CDR1 is PRHDT and CDR2 is FYEKMQ (reference sequence).